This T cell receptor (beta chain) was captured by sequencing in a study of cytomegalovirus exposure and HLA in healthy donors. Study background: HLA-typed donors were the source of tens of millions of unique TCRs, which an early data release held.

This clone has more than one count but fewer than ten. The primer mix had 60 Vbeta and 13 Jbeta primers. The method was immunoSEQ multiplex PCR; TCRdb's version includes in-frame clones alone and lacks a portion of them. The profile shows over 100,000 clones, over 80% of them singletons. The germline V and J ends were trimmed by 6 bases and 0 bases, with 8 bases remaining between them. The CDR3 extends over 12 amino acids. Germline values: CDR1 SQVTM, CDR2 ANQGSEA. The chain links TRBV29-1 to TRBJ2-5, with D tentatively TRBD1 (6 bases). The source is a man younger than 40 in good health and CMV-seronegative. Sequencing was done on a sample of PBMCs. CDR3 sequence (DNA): TGCAGCGTAAGGGGGTACCAAGAGACCCAGTACTTC. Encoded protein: CSVRGYQETQYF.